Below, 20 T cell receptor beta chains from the same sample are listed, as sequenced in a study of blood T cells in healthy people across ages. It was with a sample-barcoded 5' primer and a J-beta primer mix that a second PCR of about 7 to 12 cycles was run. One entry per CDR3 protein results from TCRdb running MiXCR on the 5' RACE reads. The sample shows about 780,000 distinct CDR3 sequences, approximately 24% of them seen only once. The same sample was also used in a study of T cells of mothers and their children.

Specimen: blood. The receptors were gathered from a boy aged 5-17 years in good health.

V is TRBV9 and J is TRBJ1-2; the match to TRBD1 covers 11 bases. Germline CDR1 and CDR2: SGDLS and YYNGEE. The CDR3 runs 15 residues. V shed 1 base, J shed 8 bases, and the junction held 7 bases outside the gene matches. The CDR3 region has the DNA TGTGCCAGCAGCGTAAGGGACAGGGGGATGGAAGGCTACACCTTC. Protein sequence: CASSVRDRGMEGYTF.

Only a few counts were recorded for this clonotype. The chain carries TRBV9 and TRBJ2-7; D not certain. Germline V gene sequence: CDR1 SGDLS, CDR2 YYNGEE. V was pared by 7 bases and J by 4 bases, with 18 bases between. The CDR3 extends over 14 amino acids. The DNA for the CDR3 is TGTGCCAGCGGCGGCGCAACTGAGTGGTACGAGCAGTACTTC. It translates to CASGGATEWYEQYF.

This chain links TRBV5-1 with TRBJ2-5; TRBD2 aligns across 7 bases. Trimming removed 0 bases from V and 4 bases from J; junction bases left unmatched: 12. CDR3 size: 17 residues. Germline loops: CDR1 SGHRS, CDR2 YFSETQ. The CDR3 DNA follows: TGCGCCAGCAGCTTGGCCTCCGGCGGGGAGCGGGGAGAGACCCAGTACTTC. Its translation is CASSLASGGERGETQYF.

V gene TRBV10-3 combines with J gene TRBJ1-2, with TRBD1 matching 7 bases. J gave up 2 bases and V 2 bases, and 8 bases lay outside the gene matches. Germline V CDR1 and CDR2: ENHRY, SYGVKD. There are 16 residues in the CDR3. The chain's CDR3 is CAISEQRGRENYGYTF. Written as DNA, the CDR3 is TGTGCCATCAGTGAGCAGAGGGGGCGCGAAAACTATGGCTACACCTTC.

With respect to this clonotype: This clone may be a read error of a much larger clone one base away. The chain has TRBV18 and TRBJ2-5; 7 bases map to TRBD2. The end of the DNA fits TRBJ2-7 better, so the J call may be wrong. Germline V gene data show CDR1 as KGHSH and CDR2 as LQKENI. This CDR3 region has 13 residues. The DNA of the CDR3 is TGTGCCGGCTCACCTAGCGGTCCCTACGAGCAGTACTTC. Protein sequence: CAGSPSGPYEQYF.

This chain joins TRBV24-1 and TRBJ2-1; 11 bases align to TRBD2. The CDR3 is 15 residues long. The germline gives CDR1 KGHDR, CDR2 SFDVKD. With 7 bases clipped from V and 8 bases from J, the junction kept 9 bases outside the gene matches. CDR3 DNA: TGTGCCACCAGCGATAGCGGGAGGGCGGGCGATGAGCAGTTCTTC. Translation gives CATSDSGRAGDEQFF.

This clonotype was detected only a few times. The chain combines TRBV5-1 with TRBJ2-2, with D perhaps being TRBD1 or TRBD2 (5 bases each). This CDR3 is 12 amino acids long. Germline assignment: CDR1 SGHRS and CDR2 YFSETQ. Between the trimmed V and J ends, which lost 4 bases and 12 bases, there was a span of 13 bases. CDR3: CASSEGPLKLFF. CDR3 sequence (DNA): TGCGCCAGCAGCGAGGGACCTCTTAAGCTGTTTTTT.

In regard to this clonotype: Lacking the conserved final phenylalanine or tryptophan, this CDR3 likely reflects a read error. The chain joins TRBV20-1 to TRBJ2-5; TRBD2 agrees at 7 bases. V lost 3 bases and J lost 11; bases outside the gene matches: 9. CDR3 size: 12 residues. Germline lookup yields CDR1 DFQATT and CDR2 SNEGSKA (reference sequence). CDR3 loop: CSARPTSKEQYV. In DNA, the CDR3 is TGCAGTGCTAGGCCGACTAGCAAGGAGCAGTACGTC.

This chain links TRBV6-5 with TRBJ1-1; a weak D match, TRBD1 (6 bases). The germline gives CDR1 MNHEY, CDR2 SVGAGI. CDR3 length equals 19 residues. V shed 0 bases and J shed 0 bases, with 20 bases lying between them. CDR3 in amino acids: CASSYSNWGGHDLNTEAFF. Written as DNA, the CDR3 is TGTGCCAGCAGTTACTCGAATTGGGGGGGGCACGACTTGAACACTGAAGCTTTCTTT.

CDR3 nucleotide sequence: TGTGCCATCAGTGGCGAGATAAAGGCCTACGAGCAGTACTTC. This gives the protein CAISGEIKAYEQYF. The chain employs TRBV10-3 and TRBJ2-7; D gene ambiguous. The CDR3 runs to 14 residues. Germline assignment: CDR1 ENHRY and CDR2 SYGVKD. V was cut by 4 bases and J by 2 bases, with 12 bases left in between.

The rearrangement uses TRBV30 and TRBJ2-7, with D unresolved. V lost 1 base and J lost 0, with 10 bases in between. The CDR3 loop spans 14 amino acids. Germline CDR1 reads GTSNPN; CDR2 reads SVGIG (reference sequence). CDR3 nucleotide sequence: TGTGCCTGGAGTGCCCAGCGCTTCTCCTACGAGCAGTACTTC. Encoded protein: CAWSAQRFSYEQYF. Complete variable domain (other parts from reference TRBV30 and TRBJ2-7): SQTIHQWPATLVQPVGSPLSLECTVEGTSNPNLYWYRQAAGRGLQLLFYSVGIGQISSEVPQNLSASRPQDRQFILSSKKLLLSDSGFYLCAWSAQRFSYEQYFGPGTRLTVT.

J is TRBJ2-1 and V is TRBV29-1, with TRBD1 identical over 7 bases. The trim removed 7 bases at V and 5 bases at J, leaving 11 bases unmatched. Germline loops: CDR1 SQVTM, CDR2 ANQGSEA. CDR3 length equals 14 residues. This CDR3 is CSAPDRVRNNEQFF. CDR3 nucleotides: TGCAGCGCCCCCGACAGGGTGAGAAACAATGAGCAGTTCTTC.

The chain joins TRBV7-2 to TRBJ1-5; the match to TRBD1 covers 11 bases. This CDR3 is 19 amino acids long. Germline assignment: CDR1 SGHTA and CDR2 FQGNSA. J was trimmed by 0 bases and V by 3 bases; bases with no gene match: 10. This chain's CDR3 is CASSLMGQGGADSNQPQHF. CDR3 sequence (DNA): TGTGCCAGCAGCTTGATGGGACAGGGGGGAGCGGATAGCAATCAGCCCCAGCATTTT.

The rearrangement links TRBV30 to TRBJ1-5, with D perhaps matching TRBD1 (5 bases). Trimming pared 2 bases from V and 7 bases from J, leaving 12 bases between. The germline V gene encodes CDR1 GTSNPN and CDR2 SVGIG (reference sequence). CDR3 length: 13 amino acids. Written as DNA, the CDR3 is TGTGCCTGGAGTAGACAGAGAAGGCAGCCCCAGCATTTT. Its translation is CAWSRQRRQPQHF.

In its sample, this clonotype was seen a few times. This chain joins TRBV20-1 and TRBJ2-7; 9 bases align to TRBD1. The CDR3 length is 15 residues. The V gene end was trimmed by 0 bases and the J gene end by 4 bases; junction bases not matched to a gene: 7. CDR1 and CDR2 (germline): DFQATT, SNEGSKA (reference sequence). The CDR3 is CSARDSDRGFYEQYF. The CDR3 nucleotides are TGCAGTGCTAGAGATTCGGACAGGGGCTTTTACGAGCAGTACTTC.

This clonotype was observed a few times. The chain uses TRBV12-5 and TRBJ2-5; TRBD1 matches 9 bases. The germline gives CDR1 LGHNT, CDR2 FRNRAP. V shed 4 bases, J shed 2 bases, and the junction held 5 bases outside the gene matches. The CDR3 extends over 15 amino acids. CDR3 in DNA: TGTGCTAGTGGTTCTCCCGGGACAGGGCAAGAGACCCAGTACTTC. This encodes CASGSPGTGQETQYF.

A few counts support this clonotype. The V call is TRBV10-3, the J call TRBJ2-7; weak D call: TRBD1 (6 bases). Trimming took off 5 bases at V and 6 bases at J, with 17 bases between the two ends. This CDR3 is 14 amino acids long. Germline CDR1 and CDR2: ENHRY and SYGVKD. The CDR3 here is CAISPSGTSREQYF. The CDR3 DNA follows: TGTGCCATCAGTCCCTCCGGGACATCGCGCGAGCAGTACTTC.

This clonotype qualifies as medium-sized. The chain joins TRBV2 to TRBJ1-5; D not resolved. V was clipped by 3 bases and J by 5 bases, with 20 bases between them. The CDR3 consists of 17 residues. Germline CDR1 and CDR2: SNHLY and FYNNEI. The CDR3 loop reads CASSEIGGLPNDQPQHF. The CDR3, as DNA: TGTGCCAGCAGTGAGATCGGAGGACTTCCCAATGATCAGCCCCAGCATTTT.

This sequence joins TRBV13 and TRBJ1-5; D not certain. The germline gives CDR1 PRHDT, CDR2 FYEKMQ (reference sequence). V lost 4 bases and J lost 3, with 13 bases in between. The CDR3 sequence is 15 residues long. The CDR3 reads CASSSGRKSNQPQHF. DNA of the CDR3: TGTGCCAGCAGCTCCGGCAGAAAATCCAATCAGCCCCAGCATTTT.

This clonotype was recorded many times. The chain recombines TRBV6-2 or TRBV6-3 with TRBJ2-4, with a tentative D call TRBD1 (5 bases). Trimming pared 4 bases from V and 1 base from J, leaving 17 bases between. Germline CDR1 and CDR2: MNHEY and SVGEGT. The CDR3 is 17 residues long. The CDR3 DNA sequence: TGTGCCAGCAGTTCCCCGGACGTCAGGGTCGCCAAAAACATTCAGTACTTC. Translated, it gives CASSSPDVRVAKNIQYF.